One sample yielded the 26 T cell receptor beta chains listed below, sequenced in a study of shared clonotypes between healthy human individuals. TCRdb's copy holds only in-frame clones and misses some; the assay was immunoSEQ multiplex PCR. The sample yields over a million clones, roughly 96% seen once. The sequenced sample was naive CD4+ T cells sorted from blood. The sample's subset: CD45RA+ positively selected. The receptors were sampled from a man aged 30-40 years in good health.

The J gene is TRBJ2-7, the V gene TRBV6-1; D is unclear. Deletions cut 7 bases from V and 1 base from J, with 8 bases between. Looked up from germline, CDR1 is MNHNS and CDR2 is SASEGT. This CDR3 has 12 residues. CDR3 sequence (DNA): TGTGCCAGCACTTTACTTTCCTACGAGCAGTACTTC. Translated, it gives CASTLLSYEQYF.

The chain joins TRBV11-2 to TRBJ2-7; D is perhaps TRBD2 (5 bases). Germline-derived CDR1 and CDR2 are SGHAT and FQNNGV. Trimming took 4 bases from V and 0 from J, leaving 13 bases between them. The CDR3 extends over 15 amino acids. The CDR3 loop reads CASSSRAESSYEQYF. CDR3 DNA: TGTGCCAGCAGCTCCCGAGCGGAGAGCTCCTACGAGCAGTACTTC.

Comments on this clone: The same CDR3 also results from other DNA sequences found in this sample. CDR3 sequence (DNA): TGTGCCATCAGTGAGGTAGAAGAGACCCAGTACTTC. Translated: CAISEVEETQYF. The chain combines TRBV10-3 with TRBJ2-5, with no clear D. The germline V and J ends were trimmed by 2 bases and 3 bases, with 4 bases remaining between them. The CDR3 consists of 12 residues. Germline CDR1 and CDR2: ENHRY and SYGVKD.

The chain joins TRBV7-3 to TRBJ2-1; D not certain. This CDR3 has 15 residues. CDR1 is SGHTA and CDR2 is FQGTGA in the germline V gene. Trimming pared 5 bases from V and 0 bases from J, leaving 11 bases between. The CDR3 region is CASSVSADSYNEQFF. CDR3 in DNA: TGTGCCAGCAGCGTCTCGGCCGACTCCTACAATGAGCAGTTCTTC.

The CDR3 coding sequence is TGCGCCAGCAGCCAAGATGCGGGAAGGGGTGAAAAACTGTTTTTT. It yields the protein CASSQDAGRGEKLFF. This sequence joins TRBV4-3 and TRBJ1-4, with D perhaps matching TRBD1 (5 bases). CDR3 size: 15 residues. V was pared by 0 bases and J by 7 bases, with 12 bases between. From germline, CDR1 is LGHNA and CDR2 YSLEER.

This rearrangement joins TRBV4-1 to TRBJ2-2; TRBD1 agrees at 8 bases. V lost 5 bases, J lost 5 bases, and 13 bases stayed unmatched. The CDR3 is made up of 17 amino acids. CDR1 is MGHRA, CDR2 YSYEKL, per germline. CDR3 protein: CASSITLGQGGTGELFF. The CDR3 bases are TGCGCCAGCAGCATAACCCTCGGACAGGGCGGTACCGGGGAGCTGTTTTTT.

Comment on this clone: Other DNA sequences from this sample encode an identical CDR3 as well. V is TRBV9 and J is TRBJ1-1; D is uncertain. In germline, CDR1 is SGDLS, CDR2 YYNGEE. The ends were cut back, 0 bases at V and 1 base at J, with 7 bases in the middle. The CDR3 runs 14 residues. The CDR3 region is CASSVVTRNTEAFF. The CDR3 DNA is TGTGCCAGCAGCGTAGTAACCAGGAACACTGAAGCTTTCTTT.

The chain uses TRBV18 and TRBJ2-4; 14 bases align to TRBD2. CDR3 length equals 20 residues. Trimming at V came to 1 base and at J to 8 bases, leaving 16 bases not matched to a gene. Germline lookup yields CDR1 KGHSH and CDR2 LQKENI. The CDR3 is CASSPLKTGTSGSGYDIQYF. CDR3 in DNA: TGTGCCAGCTCACCACTGAAAACCGGGACTAGCGGGAGCGGCTATGACATTCAGTACTTC.

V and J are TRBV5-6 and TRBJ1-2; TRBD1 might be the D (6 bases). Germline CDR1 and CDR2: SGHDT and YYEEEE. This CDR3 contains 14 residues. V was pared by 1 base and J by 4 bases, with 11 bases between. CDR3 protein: CASSLRGGTYGYTF. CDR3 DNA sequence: TGTGCCAGCAGCTTGAGGGGGGGAACCTATGGCTACACCTTC.

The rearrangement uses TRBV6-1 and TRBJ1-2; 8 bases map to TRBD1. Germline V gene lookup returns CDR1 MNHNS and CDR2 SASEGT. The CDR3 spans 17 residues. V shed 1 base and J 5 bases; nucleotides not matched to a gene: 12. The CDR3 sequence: CASSEEAGGALGYGYTF. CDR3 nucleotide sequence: TGTGCCAGCAGTGAAGAGGCAGGGGGCGCACTGGGTTATGGCTACACCTTC.

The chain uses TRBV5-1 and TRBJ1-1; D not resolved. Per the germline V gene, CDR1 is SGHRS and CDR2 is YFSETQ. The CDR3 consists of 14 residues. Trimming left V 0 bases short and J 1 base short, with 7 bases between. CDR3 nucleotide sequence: TGCGCCAGCAGCTTGGCTTCCCAGAACACTGAAGCTTTCTTT. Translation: CASSLASQNTEAFF.

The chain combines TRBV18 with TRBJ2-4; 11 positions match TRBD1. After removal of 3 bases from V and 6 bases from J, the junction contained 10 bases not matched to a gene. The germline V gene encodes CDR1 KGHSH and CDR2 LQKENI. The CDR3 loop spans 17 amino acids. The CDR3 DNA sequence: TGTGCCAGCTCACCTATTGGACAGGGGGCTAATTTAAACATTCAGTACTTC. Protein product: CASSPIGQGANLNIQYF.

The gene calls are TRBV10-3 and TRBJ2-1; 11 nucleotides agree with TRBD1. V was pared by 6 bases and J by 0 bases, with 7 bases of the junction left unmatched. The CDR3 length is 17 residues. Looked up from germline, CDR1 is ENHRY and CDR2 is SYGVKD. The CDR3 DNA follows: TGTGCCATCAGGCAGACCGGGACAGGGGGCTCCTACAATGAGCAGTTCTTC. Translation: CAIRQTGTGGSYNEQFF.

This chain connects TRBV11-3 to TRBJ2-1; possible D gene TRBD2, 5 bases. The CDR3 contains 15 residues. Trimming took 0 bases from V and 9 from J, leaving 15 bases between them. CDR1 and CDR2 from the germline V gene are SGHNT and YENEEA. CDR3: CASSLDPPGRGEQFF. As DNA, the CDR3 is TGTGCCAGCAGCTTAGATCCACCGGGTCGGGGTGAGCAGTTCTTC. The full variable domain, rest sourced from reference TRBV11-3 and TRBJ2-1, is EAGVVQSPRYKIIEKKQPVAFWCNPISGHNTLYWYLQNLGQGPELLIRYENEEAVDDSQLPKDRFSAERLKGVDSTLKIQPAELGDSAVYLCASSLDPPGRGEQFFGPGTRLTVL.

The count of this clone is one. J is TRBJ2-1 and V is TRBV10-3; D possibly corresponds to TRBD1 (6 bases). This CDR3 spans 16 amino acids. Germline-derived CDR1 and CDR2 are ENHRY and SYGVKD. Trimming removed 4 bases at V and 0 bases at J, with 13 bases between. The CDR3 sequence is CAISVKTGPSYNEQFF. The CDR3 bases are TGTGCCATCAGTGTGAAGACAGGCCCCTCCTACAATGAGCAGTTCTTC.

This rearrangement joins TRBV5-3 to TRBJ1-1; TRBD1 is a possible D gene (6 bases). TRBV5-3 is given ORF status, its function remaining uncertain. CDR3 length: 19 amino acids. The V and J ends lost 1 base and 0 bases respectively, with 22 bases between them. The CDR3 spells CARSLWSGVLGKLNTEAFF. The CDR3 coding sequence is TGTGCCAGAAGCTTGTGGTCAGGGGTGCTGGGTAAATTGAACACTGAAGCTTTCTTT.

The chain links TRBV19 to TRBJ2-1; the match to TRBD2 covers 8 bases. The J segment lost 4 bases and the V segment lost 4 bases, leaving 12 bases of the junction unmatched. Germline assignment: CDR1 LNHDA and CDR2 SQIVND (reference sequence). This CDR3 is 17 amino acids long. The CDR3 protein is CASSTVSGTRSYNEQFF. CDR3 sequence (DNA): TGTGCCAGTAGTACCGTGTCCGGGACTAGGTCGTACAATGAGCAGTTCTTC.

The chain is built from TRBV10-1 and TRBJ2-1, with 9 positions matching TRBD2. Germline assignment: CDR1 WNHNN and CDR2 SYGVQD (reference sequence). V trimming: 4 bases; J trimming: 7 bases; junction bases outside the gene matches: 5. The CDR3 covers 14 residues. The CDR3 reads CASSVALAGNEQFF. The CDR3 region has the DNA TGCGCCAGCAGTGTCGCGCTAGCGGGGAATGAGCAGTTCTTC.

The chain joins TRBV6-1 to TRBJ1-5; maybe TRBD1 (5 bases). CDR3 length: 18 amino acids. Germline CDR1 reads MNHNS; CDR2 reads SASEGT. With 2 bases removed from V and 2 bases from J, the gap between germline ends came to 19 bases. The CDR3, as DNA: TGTGCCAGCAGTGAACCTAGGGACCTTCGAGTTCGCAATCAGCCCCAGCATTTT. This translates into CASSEPRDLRVRNQPQHF.

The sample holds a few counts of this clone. The CDR3 loop is CASSPSQPQHF. In DNA form, the CDR3 reads TGTGCCAGCAGCCCCTCACAGCCCCAGCATTTT. The chain carries TRBV5-8 and TRBJ1-5; D gene ambiguous. V lost 4 bases, J lost 7 bases, and 6 bases lay in between. Germline V gene data show CDR1 as SGHTS and CDR2 as YDEGEE. This CDR3 spans 11 amino acids.

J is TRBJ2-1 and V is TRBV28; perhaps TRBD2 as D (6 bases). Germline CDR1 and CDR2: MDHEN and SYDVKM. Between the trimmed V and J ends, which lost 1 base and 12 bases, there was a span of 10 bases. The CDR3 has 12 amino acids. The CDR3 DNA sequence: TGTGCCAGCAGTTTATTGAGGGAGGTGCAGTTCTTC. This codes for CASSLLREVQFF.

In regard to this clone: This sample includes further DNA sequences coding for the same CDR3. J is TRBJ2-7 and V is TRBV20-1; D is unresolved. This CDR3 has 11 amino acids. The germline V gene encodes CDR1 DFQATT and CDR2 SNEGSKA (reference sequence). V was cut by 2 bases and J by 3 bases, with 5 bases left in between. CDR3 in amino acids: CSARLIYEQYF. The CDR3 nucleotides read TGCAGTGCTAGACTAATCTACGAGCAGTACTTC.

The CDR3 loop is CAINVAGNNEQFF. CDR3 coding DNA: TGTGCCATCAATGTAGCGGGAAACAATGAGCAGTTCTTC. This sequence joins TRBV10-3 and TRBJ2-1; 8 bases map to TRBD2. The CDR3 is 13 amino acids. J was trimmed by 5 bases and V by 7 bases; bases with no gene match: 4. CDR1 is ENHRY, CDR2 SYGVKD, per germline.

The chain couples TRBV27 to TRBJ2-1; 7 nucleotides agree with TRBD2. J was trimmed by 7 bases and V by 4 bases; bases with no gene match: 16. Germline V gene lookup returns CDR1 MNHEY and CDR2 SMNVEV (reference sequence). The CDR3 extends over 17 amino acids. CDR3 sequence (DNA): TGTGCCAGCAGTTCCCATTTGGGCGGGAGTCTATTGAATGAGCAGTTCTTC. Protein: CASSSHLGGSLLNEQFF.

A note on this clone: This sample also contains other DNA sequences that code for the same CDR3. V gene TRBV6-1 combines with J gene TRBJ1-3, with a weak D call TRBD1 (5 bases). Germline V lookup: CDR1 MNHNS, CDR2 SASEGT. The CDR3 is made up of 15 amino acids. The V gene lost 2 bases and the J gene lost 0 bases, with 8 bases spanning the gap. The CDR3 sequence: CASSERDSSGNTIYF. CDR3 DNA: TGTGCCAGCAGTGAAAGAGACAGCTCTGGAAACACCATATATTTT.

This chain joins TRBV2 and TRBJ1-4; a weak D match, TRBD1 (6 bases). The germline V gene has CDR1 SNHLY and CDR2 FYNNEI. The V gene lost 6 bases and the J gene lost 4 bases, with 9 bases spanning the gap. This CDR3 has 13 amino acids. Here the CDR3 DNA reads TGTGCCAGCAGCGGGACAATTAATGAAAAACTGTTTTTT. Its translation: CASSGTINEKLFF.